The 11 T cell receptor beta chains below come from one sample, sequenced in a study of CD8+ T cells in alopecia areata. RNA extraction was followed by reverse transcription into cDNA, which acted as the sequencing template. Sequencing used immunoSEQ multiplex PCR; TCRdb keeps in-frame clones, though not all of them. The sample holds around 120,000 clones, roughly 57% seen once. The treatment was: oral pan-JAK inhibitor, 5-10 mg twice daily. The source material was CD4+ T cells sorted from blood, sampled at week 4, from a patient treated with tofacitinib. These TCRs come from a human donor with alopecia areata.

This clone was detected a few times. The chain has TRBV28 and TRBJ2-7, with TRBD2 as a possible D gene (6 bases). The V gene's germline CDR1 is MDHEN and CDR2 SYDVKM. V gave up 6 bases and J gave up 7 bases, with 13 bases separating them. The CDR3 length is 12 residues. Written as DNA, the CDR3 is TGTGCCAGCAGCCCCGCCGGAGGGGAGCAGTACTTC. Translating it yields CASSPAGGEQYF.

A few counts support this clone. The chain couples TRBV29-1 to TRBJ2-3; 9 nucleotides align to TRBD1. The CDR3 totals 14 residues. J gave up 2 bases and V 5 bases, and 5 bases lay outside the gene matches. Germline values: CDR1 SQVTM, CDR2 ANQGSEA. In DNA form, the CDR3 reads TGCAGCGTTTTACAGGGGGCTTCCACAGATACGCAGTATTTT. Amino acid sequence: CSVLQGASTDTQYF.

This chain connects TRBV4-1 to TRBJ2-3; no definite D call. The CDR3 runs to 14 residues. Germline V CDR1 and CDR2: MGHRA, YSYEKL. Trimming left V 3 bases short and J 6 bases short, with 13 bases between. DNA of the CDR3: TGCGCCAGCAGCCACCCCCCGCTCTTGGATACGCAGTATTTT. This sequence encodes CASSHPPLLDTQYF.

The sample holds a few counts of this clone. The chain's CDR3 is CASSSTSGKETQYF. For the CDR3, the DNA is TGTGCCAGCAGCTCCACTAGCGGGAAAGAGACCCAGTACTTC. The genes are TRBV7-2 and TRBJ2-5; 10 bases line up with TRBD2. The CDR3 loop spans 14 amino acids. Germline V CDR1 and CDR2: SGHTA, FQGNSA. Trimming cost V 4 bases and J 3 bases; bases outside gene matches: 2.

This clone was seen only a few times. The gene calls are TRBV29-1 and TRBJ1-1; D is unresolved. V lost 2 bases and J 1 base, leaving 8 bases between the germline ends. The CDR3 totals 13 residues. Looked up from germline, CDR1 is SQVTM and CDR2 is ANQGSEA. CDR3 in amino acids: CSVEITPNTEAFF. CDR3 nucleotide sequence: TGCAGCGTTGAAATCACACCGAACACTGAAGCTTTCTTT.

The chain employs TRBV28 and TRBJ2-7; 7 bases map to TRBD2. V dropped 2 bases and J dropped 1; count of bases not matched to a gene: 5. Germline values: CDR1 MDHEN, CDR2 SYDVKM. The CDR3 has 15 amino acids. CDR3: CASSLGGGASYEQYF. CDR3 bases: TGTGCCAGCAGTTTAGGGGGAGGGGCATCCTACGAGCAGTACTTC.

This clone occurred once. The CDR3 region is CASSQQGTEAFF. The CDR3 nucleotides are TGTGCCAGCAGTCAACAGGGTACTGAAGCTTTCTTT. J is TRBJ1-1 and V is TRBV2, with D possibly TRBD1 on 6 matching bases. V gave up 5 bases and J gave up 5 bases, with 9 bases separating them. CDR1 and CDR2 (germline): SNHLY, FYNNEI. The CDR3 is made up of 12 amino acids.

V gene TRBV11-2 combines with J gene TRBJ1-2, with 9 bases matching TRBD1. Germline V lookup: CDR1 SGHAT, CDR2 FQNNGV. This CDR3 spans 13 amino acids. V dropped 8 bases and J dropped 7; count of bases not matched to a gene: 8. CDR3 nucleotides: TGTGCCAGCCTGGGACAGGGTTCTAGTGGCTACACCTTC. Protein: CASLGQGSSGYTF. Based on the CDR3 plus reference TRBV11-2 and TRBJ1-2, the full variable domain is EAGVAQSPRYKIIEKRQSVAFWCNPISGHATLYWYQQILGQGPKLLIQFQNNGVVDDSQLPKDRFSAERLKGVDSTLKIQPAKLEDSAVYLCASLGQGSSGYTFGSGTRLTVV.

V is TRBV18 and J is TRBJ2-1; D call uncertain. The germline V and J ends were trimmed by 6 bases and 10 bases, with 19 bases remaining between them. The germline V gene encodes CDR1 KGHSH and CDR2 LQKENI. The CDR3 is made up of 14 amino acids. DNA of the CDR3: TGTGCCAGCTCTCTTCGTTCCCGGACCGCCGAGCAGTTCTTC. This codes for CASSLRSRTAEQFF.

The genes are TRBV27 and TRBJ1-2; TRBD1 aligns across 7 bases. Germline trimming cut 3 bases from V and 8 bases from J; bases unmatched to any gene: 6. From germline, CDR1 is MNHEY and CDR2 SMNVEV (reference sequence). The CDR3 spans 13 residues. CDR3 DNA: TGTGCCAGCAGTTTGAACAGGGGTGACGGCTACACCTTC. Translated: CASSLNRGDGYTF.

J is TRBJ2-6 and V is TRBV7-2; 8 bases map to TRBD1. There are 15 residues in the CDR3. Germline CDR1 and CDR2: SGHTA and FQGNSA. After removal of 4 bases from V and 3 bases from J, the junction contained 2 bases not matched to a gene. Here the CDR3 DNA reads TGTGCCAGCAGCTGGACAGGGTTTGGGGCCAACGTCCTGACTTTC. Translation gives CASSWTGFGANVLTF.